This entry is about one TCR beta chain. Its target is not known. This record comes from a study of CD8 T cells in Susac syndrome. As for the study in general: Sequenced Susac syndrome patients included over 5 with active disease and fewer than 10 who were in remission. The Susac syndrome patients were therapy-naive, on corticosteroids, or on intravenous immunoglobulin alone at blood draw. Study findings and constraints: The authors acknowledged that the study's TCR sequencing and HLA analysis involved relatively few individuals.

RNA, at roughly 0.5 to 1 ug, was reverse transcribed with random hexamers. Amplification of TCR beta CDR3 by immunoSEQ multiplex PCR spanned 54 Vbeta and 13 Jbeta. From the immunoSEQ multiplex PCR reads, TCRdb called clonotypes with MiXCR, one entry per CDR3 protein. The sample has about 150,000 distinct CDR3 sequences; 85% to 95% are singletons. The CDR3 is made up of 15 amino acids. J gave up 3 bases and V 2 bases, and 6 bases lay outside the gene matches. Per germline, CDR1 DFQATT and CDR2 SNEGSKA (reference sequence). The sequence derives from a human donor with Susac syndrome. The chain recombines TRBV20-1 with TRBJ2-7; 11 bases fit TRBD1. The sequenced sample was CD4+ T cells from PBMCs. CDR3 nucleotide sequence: TGCAGTGCTAGAACTAGGACAGGGGGCTACTACGAGCAGTACTTC. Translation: CSARTRTGGYYEQYF.